The clone carrying this TCR beta chain was observed at least ten times. Its antigen is unidentified. The data derive from a study of response to subunit inactivated influenza vaccine. Germline loops: CDR1 SGHVS, CDR2 FQNEAQ. CDR3 length: 15 residues. V lost 5 bases, J lost 3 bases, and 10 bases stayed unmatched. Findings and caveats of the study: That few new T cells are recruited by each seasonal influenza vaccination was the authors' suggestion.

A single record per CDR3 protein comes from TCRdb applying MiXCR to the RT-PCR reads. The sample lists fewer than 600,000 distinct CDR3 sequences, less than 7.5% seen once, with about 12% in the top ten. The chain recombines TRBV7-8 with TRBJ2-7, with TRBD2 identical over 7 bases. The receptor comes from a man aged 45 to 75 who received an inactivated influenza vaccine. Sequenced material: PBMCs from blood, taken around 25 months after vaccination. The CDR3 DNA is TGTGCCAGCAGCCCAGAGGGAACTAGCGACTACGAGCAGTACTTC. Translating gives CASSPEGTSDYEQYF.